This passage covers 14 T cell receptor beta chains from one sample sequenced in a study of beta chain features in type 1 diabetes. Reverse transcription of all isolated RNA meant that expressed TCRB transcripts were sequenced. TCRdb's table, derived via immunoSEQ multiplex PCR, lists solely in-frame clones and lacks some. This table has some 900,000 clones, roughly a sixth appearing once. The sequenced sample was naive CD4+ T cells from blood. Source of these receptors: a woman aged 18-29 years in good health.

Regarding this clone: The sample holds other DNA sequences that translate to the same CDR3. This sequence joins TRBV5-4 and TRBJ2-3; D remains unclear. The CDR3 extends over 14 amino acids. Germline CDR1 SGHNT, CDR2 YYREEE (reference sequence). V was shortened by 0 bases and J by 0 bases, with 5 bases between the two germline ends. The CDR3 sequence is CASSLVGSTDTQYF. Here the CDR3 DNA reads TGTGCCAGCAGCTTGGTCGGCAGCACAGATACGCAGTATTTT.

This clone was seen a few times. This chain uses TRBV7-6 with TRBJ2-1; D unclear. From germline, CDR1 is SGHVS and CDR2 FNYEAQ. V lost 5 bases and J 0 bases, leaving 20 bases between the germline ends. The CDR3 contains 18 residues. CDR3 DNA: TGTGCCAGCAGCCCTCGAGTCATACGGAGAAGCTCCTACAATGAGCAGTTCTTC. Translation: CASSPRVIRRSSYNEQFF. Using reference TRBV7-6 and TRBJ2-1 for the parts outside the CDR3, the full variable domain is GAGVSQSPRYKVTKRGQDVALRCDPISGHVSLYWYRQALGQGPEFLTYFNYEAQQDKSGLPNDRFSAERPEGSISTLTIQRTEQRDSAMYRCASSPRVIRRSSYNEQFFGPGTRLTVL.

A few counts support this clone. The chain links TRBV18 to TRBJ2-1; D not certain. Trimming pared 3 bases from V and 4 bases from J, leaving 7 bases between. The CDR3 spans 13 residues. CDR1 is KGHSH, CDR2 LQKENI, per germline. This chain's CDR3 is CASSPEKYNEQFF. The CDR3 DNA is TGTGCCAGCTCACCCGAAAAATACAATGAGCAGTTCTTC. Full variable domain (missing parts from reference TRBV18 and TRBJ2-1): NAGVMQNPRHLVRRRGQEARLRCSPMKGHSHVYWYRQLPEEGLKFMVYLQKENIIDESGMPKERFSAEFPKEGPSILRIQQVVRGDSAAYFCASSPEKYNEQFFGPGTRLTVL.

This clone was seen a few times. The same CDR3 arises from other DNA sequences in this sample as well. J is TRBJ2-3 and V is TRBV5-1; D is unclear. CDR1 is SGHRS and CDR2 is YFSETQ in the germline V gene. Trimming took off 0 bases at V and 0 bases at J, with 8 bases between the two ends. The CDR3 loop spans 15 amino acids. The CDR3 DNA is TGCGCCAGCAGCTTGGGTCTAGTTAGCACAGATACGCAGTATTTT. This sequence encodes CASSLGLVSTDTQYF.

The genes are TRBV7-2 and TRBJ1-1; the D gene is possibly TRBD1 (5 bases). The CDR3 has 16 residues. V was clipped by 1 base and J by 3 bases, with 15 bases between them. From germline, CDR1 is SGHTA and CDR2 FQGNSA. The CDR3 here is CASSLGAGRVYTEAFF. The CDR3 DNA reads TGTGCCAGCAGCTTAGGGGCAGGGAGGGTGTACACTGAAGCTTTCTTT.

The V gene is TRBV29-1, the J gene TRBJ2-3; 10 positions match TRBD1. Germline assignment: CDR1 SQVTM and CDR2 ANQGSEA. This CDR3 contains 15 residues. The V gene end was trimmed by 5 bases and the J gene end by 4 bases; junction bases not matched to a gene: 9. In nucleotides, the CDR3 is TGCAGCGTTCCGACGACAGGGGGCGCAGCAGATACGCAGTATTTT. Its translation: CSVPTTGGAADTQYF.

The chain has TRBV5-1 and TRBJ2-1, with D uncertain. Germline V gene sequence: CDR1 SGHRS, CDR2 YFSETQ. The length of the CDR3 is 15 residues. The V gene lost 0 bases and the J gene lost 4 bases, with 11 bases spanning the gap. The CDR3 protein is CASSLGQVGYNEQFF. The CDR3 region has the DNA TGCGCCAGCAGCTTGGGGCAGGTCGGGTACAATGAGCAGTTCTTC.

CDR3: CASSQSGLAGYWATDTQYF. The CDR3 bases are TGCGCCAGCAGCCAATCGGGACTAGCGGGATATTGGGCGACAGATACGCAGTATTTT. The chain couples TRBV4-1 to TRBJ2-3, with TRBD2 identical over 13 bases. The CDR3 contains 19 residues. V shed 2 bases, J shed 3 bases, and the junction held 11 bases outside the gene matches. Germline V lookup: CDR1 MGHRA, CDR2 YSYEKL.

This clone has a handful of counts. This rearrangement joins TRBV7-3 to TRBJ2-1, with 12 positions matching TRBD2. Trimming took 5 bases from V and 10 from J; bases not matched to a gene: 9. The CDR3 runs 15 residues. Germline V gives CDR1 SGHTA, CDR2 FQGTGA. The CDR3 loop is CASSRLAGGPMEQFF. The DNA for the CDR3 is TGTGCCAGCAGCCGGCTAGCGGGAGGGCCAATGGAGCAGTTCTTC.

This clone was recorded a few times. This chain connects TRBV28 to TRBJ2-7, with 7 bases that match TRBD1. Trimming took 7 bases from V and 4 from J; bases not matched to a gene: 10. The germline gives CDR1 MDHEN, CDR2 SYDVKM. CDR3 length: 14 amino acids. This CDR3 reads CASTRTGQRYEQYF. CDR3 nucleotides: TGTGCCAGCACTCGAACGGGACAGCGATACGAGCAGTACTTC.

Only a few counts were recorded for this clone. The sample holds other DNA sequences that translate to the same CDR3. The chain uses TRBV7-2 and TRBJ2-7, with D maybe TRBD2 (7 bases). Trimming pared 5 bases from V and 1 base from J, leaving 24 bases between. The germline V gene encodes CDR1 SGHTA and CDR2 FQGNSA. The length of the CDR3 is 18 residues. In DNA, the CDR3 is TGTGCCAGCAGCCCGAGGGGGGGGGCCAGGGTAAGATCCTACGAGCAGTACTTC. As protein: CASSPRGGARVRSYEQYF.

This clone was seen a handful of times. The chain employs TRBV7-2 and TRBJ2-5, with 10 bases identical to TRBD1. The V gene's germline CDR1 is SGHTA and CDR2 FQGNSA. V trimming: 3 bases; J trimming: 6 bases; junction bases outside the gene matches: 10. The CDR3 has 16 residues. CDR3 sequence (DNA): TGTGCCAGCAGCTTGTGGGCGACAGGGGGCGCGCAGACCCAGTACTTC. This sequence encodes CASSLWATGGAQTQYF.

V is TRBV5-1 and J is TRBJ1-4; 7 bases map to TRBD1. This CDR3 comprises 14 residues. Germline V gene data show CDR1 as SGHRS and CDR2 as YFSETQ. Trimming at V came to 3 bases and at J to 4 bases, leaving 3 bases not matched to a gene. Here the CDR3 reads CASSYRGGNEKLFF. The CDR3 nucleotides are TGCGCCAGCAGCTACAGGGGAGGTAATGAAAAACTGTTTTTT.

The chain links TRBV9 to TRBJ2-7; TRBD2 matches 9 bases. Germline V gene data show CDR1 as SGDLS and CDR2 as YYNGEE. CDR3 length equals 16 residues. V dropped 0 bases and J dropped 2; count of bases not matched to a gene: 6. The CDR3 nucleotides read TGTGCCAGCAGCGTAGGGGGTAGCGGGGGCCCCTACGAGCAGTACTTC. This sequence encodes CASSVGGSGGPYEQYF.